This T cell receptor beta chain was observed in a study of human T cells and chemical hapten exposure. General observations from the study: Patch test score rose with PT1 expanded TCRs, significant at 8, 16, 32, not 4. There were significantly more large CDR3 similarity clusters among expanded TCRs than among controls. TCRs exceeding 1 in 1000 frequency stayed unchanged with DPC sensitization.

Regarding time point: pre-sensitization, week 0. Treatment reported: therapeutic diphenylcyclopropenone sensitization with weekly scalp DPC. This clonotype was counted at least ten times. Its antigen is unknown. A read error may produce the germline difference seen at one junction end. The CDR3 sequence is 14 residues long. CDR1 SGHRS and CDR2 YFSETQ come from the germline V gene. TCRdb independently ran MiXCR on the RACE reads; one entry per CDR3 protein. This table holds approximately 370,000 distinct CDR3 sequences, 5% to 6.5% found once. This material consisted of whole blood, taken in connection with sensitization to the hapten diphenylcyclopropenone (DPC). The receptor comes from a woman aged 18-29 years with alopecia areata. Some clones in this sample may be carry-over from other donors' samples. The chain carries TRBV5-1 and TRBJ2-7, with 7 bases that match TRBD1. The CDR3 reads CASSLGTLTGPPFF. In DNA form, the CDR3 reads TGCGCCAGCAGCTTGGGGACCTTGACAGGGCCACCGTTCTTC.